This entry features one T cell receptor beta chain sequence. The record originates from a study of shared clonotypes between healthy human individuals. This CDR3 spans 13 amino acids. CDR1 is KGHSH and CDR2 is LQKENI in the germline V gene. V lost 0 bases, J lost 9 bases, and 12 bases lay in between. Sequenced by immunoSEQ multiplex PCR; TCRdb stores in-frame clones only, minus some. The sample comprises roughly 1,500,000 clones, 95% to 99% of which are singletons, and roughly 0.42% rests with the top ten. Input material: naive CD4+ T cells sorted from blood. Noted subset: CD45RA+ positively selected. The source is a man aged 30 to 39 in good health. The chain has TRBV18 and TRBJ2-7; D gene uncertain. CDR3 protein: CASSPPGVTGQYF. CDR3 bases: TGTGCCAGCTCACCACCTGGGGTTACGGGGCAGTACTTC.